These 17 T cell receptor beta chains were sequenced from one sample in a study of CD8+CD57+ T cells in acquired aplastic anemia. All patients picked for sequencing had shown, by flow cytometry, an expansion of CD8+CD57+ cells. The use of genomic DNA as template underpinned the TCR beta VDJ and CDR3 profiling. MiXCR was run by TCRdb on the reads, yielding one entry per CDR3 protein. The table records 260,000 or so distinct CDR3 sequences, around 82% of them present only once. Sequencing was done on a sample of sorted CD4+, CD8+, or CD8+CD57+ T cells (not recorded which) from PBMCs. These receptors were obtained from a human donor with aplastic anemia.

Regarding this clonotype: Since the CDR3 does not end with the conserved phenylalanine or tryptophan, this likely comes from a read error. The DNA is left out, because the CDR3 cannot be placed on it with certainty; the CDR3 is given as TCRdb lists it. The chain is built from TRBV7-2 and TRBJ1-2. Per the germline V gene, CDR1 is SGHTA and CDR2 is FQGNSA. The CDR3 numbers 13 amino acids, ends counted. This CDR3 reads CASSLGGAADYGY.

On this clonotype: A junction end diverges from the germline sequence, so it may reflect a read error. The gene calls are TRBV2 and TRBJ2-1; D unresolved. Germline V CDR1 and CDR2: SNHLY, FYNNEI. This CDR3 spans 13 amino acids. This CDR3 is CASRHGLTDSQSF. The CDR3 DNA reads TGTGCCAGCAGACACGGGCTCACGGATAGTCAGTCCTTC. Drawing the rest from reference TRBV2 and TRBJ2-1, the complete variable domain is EPEVTQTPSHQVTQMGQEVILRCVPISNHLYFYWYRQILGQKVEFLVSFYNNEISEKSEIFDDQFSVERPDGSNFTLKIRSTKLEDSAMYFCASRHGLTDSQSFGPGTRLTVL.

The V and J genes are TRBV5-1 and TRBJ1-6; no firm D call. Deletions cut 4 bases from V and 1 base from J, with 3 bases between. The V gene's germline CDR1 is SGHRS and CDR2 YFSETQ. The CDR3 is 13 amino acids. CDR3 protein: CASSRSYNSPLHF. The CDR3 DNA reads as TGCGCCAGCAGCAGGTCCTATAATTCACCCCTCCACTTT. Complete variable domain (other parts from reference TRBV5-1 and TRBJ1-6): KAGVTQTPRYLIKTRGQQVTLSCSPISGHRSVSWYQQTPGQGLQFLFEYFSETQRNKGNFPGRFSGRQFSNSRSEMNVSTLELGDSALYLCASSRSYNSPLHFGNGTRLTVT.

On this clonotype itself: Here the CDR3 omits its conserved ending phenylalanine or tryptophan, so a read error is the likely source. The DNA is omitted, as the CDR3 cannot be located on it reliably, and the CDR3 follows TCRdb's listing. The chain combines TRBV15 with TRBJ2-1; the tabulated D call, TRBD1, remains unverified against the DNA. The CDR3 length equals 15 residues, ends included. From germline, CDR1 is LNHNV and CDR2 YYDKDF (reference sequence). The CDR3 loop reads CATSTGREQNNEQFG.

Concerning this clonotype: Because the CDR3's place on the DNA is in doubt, the DNA is left out and the CDR3 is given as listed by TCRdb. The gene calls are TRBV7-2 and TRBJ1-4; the table's D gene call, TRBD1, was not cross checked with the DNA. Germline V lookup: CDR1 SGHTA, CDR2 FQGNSA. The CDR3 extends over 15 residues, inclusive of both ends. The CDR3 protein is CASGFGEGADEGHFF.

The chain joins TRBV24-1 to TRBJ2-5; TRBD2 agrees at 13 bases. The J call may be incorrect, as the DNA end agrees better with TRBJ2-1. The CDR3 covers 14 residues. The germline V gene encodes CDR1 KGHDR and CDR2 SFDVKD. CDR3 loop: CATGTSGKRDAQFF. The CDR3 nucleotides read TGTGCCACCGGGACTAGCGGGAAGCGGGATGCGCAGTTCTTC.

In regard to this clonotype: Compared with germline, one end of the junction differs, possibly owing to a read error. As DNA, the CDR3 is TGTGCCAGCACCTTAGGGAGCGGGACCTATGGGGCCAACGTCCTGACTTTC. Residues: CASTLGSGTYGANVLTF. The V gene is TRBV7-6, the J gene TRBJ2-6; the match to TRBD2 covers 7 bases. The germline V gene has CDR1 SGHVS and CDR2 FNYEAQ. This CDR3 is 17 amino acids long.

The chain is built from TRBV6-5 and TRBJ2-7, with a tentative D call TRBD2 (6 bases). Germline loops: CDR1 MNHEY, CDR2 SVGAGI. Trimming removed 6 bases from V and 3 bases from J, with 18 bases in between. This CDR3 is 15 amino acids long. CDR3 loop: CASSLAPGAGYEQYF. The CDR3 DNA sequence: TGTGCCAGCAGCTTAGCGCCGGGAGCGGGCTACGAGCAGTACTTC.

Points on this clonotype: Because the CDR3 is missing its conserved closing phenylalanine or tryptophan, this is likely a read error. The DNA is left out, because the CDR3 cannot be placed on it with certainty; the CDR3 is given as TCRdb lists it. This chain joins TRBV9 and TRBJ1-2; TRBD1 is the table's D call and was not checked against the DNA. The germline V gene encodes CDR1 SGDLS and CDR2 YYNGEE. Ends included, the CDR3 has 13 residues. The CDR3 reads CASSQAGNSQYSV.

V gene TRBV7-9 combines with J gene TRBJ1-6; tentatively, D is TRBD1 (5 bases). The V end lost 5 bases, the J end lost 16 bases, and 18 bases lay between the germline ends. The germline CDR1 and CDR2 sequences are SEHNR and FQNEAQ (reference sequence). The CDR3 is 13 residues long. The DNA for the CDR3 is TGTGCCAGCAGCGCAGATAGAGGGGCGCGGCTCCACTTT. Protein: CASSADRGARLHF.

Note on this clonotype: A read error is likely, as this CDR3 ends without the conserved phenylalanine or tryptophan. This CDR3 is CASSLGGRATQYY. CDR3 in DNA: TGTGCCAGCAGCTTAGGGGGCAGAGCTACGCAGTATTAT. The V call is TRBV7-2, the J call TRBJ2-3, with D perhaps matching TRBD1 (5 bases). CDR3 length: 13 residues. Germline V gene sequence: CDR1 SGHTA, CDR2 FQGNSA. Trimming took off 1 base at V and 8 bases at J, with 10 bases between the two ends.

This chain joins TRBV2 and TRBJ1-6; D perhaps matches TRBD1 (6 bases). V was shortened by 8 bases and J by 7 bases, with 18 bases between the two germline ends. Germline V CDR1 and CDR2: SNHLY, FYNNEI. The CDR3 length is 15 residues. The CDR3 region is CASGAGATGNSPLHF. As DNA, the CDR3 is TGTGCCAGCGGCGCCGGGGCCACAGGGAATTCACCCCTCCACTTT.

This clonotype was seen many times. The V and J genes are TRBV28 and TRBJ1-2; 9 bases agree with TRBD1. The V segment lost 3 bases and the J segment 5 bases; nucleotides outside the gene matches: 19. Looked up from germline, CDR1 is MDHEN and CDR2 is SYDVKM. The CDR3 consists of 19 residues. The CDR3 DNA sequence: TGTGCCAGCAGTTTGGCGCCGGGACAGGGTTTAAGAATAGGGTATGGCTACACCTTC. Translated: CASSLAPGQGLRIGYGYTF.

The genes are TRBV7-8 and TRBJ2-3; D assignment may be TRBD1 or TRBD2 (6 bases each). This CDR3 has 14 residues. The germline V and J ends were trimmed by 0 bases and 13 bases, with 17 bases remaining between them. Germline V gives CDR1 SGHVS, CDR2 FQNEAQ. CDR3 nucleotides: TGTGCCAGCAGCTTAGCGGGGGGCGCCGACTCGGAGTATTTT. This translates into CASSLAGGADSEYF. The entire variable domain, with the rest obtained from reference TRBV7-8 and TRBJ2-3, is as follows: GAGVSQSPRYKVAKRGQDVALRCDPISGHVSLFWYQQALGQGPEFLTYFQNEAQLDKSGLPSDRFFAERPEGSVSTLKIQRTQQEDSAVYLCASSLAGGADSEYFGPGTRLTVL.

This clonotype was observed many times. The chain links TRBV7-9 to TRBJ2-5; no firm D call. CDR3 length equals 12 residues. V lost 1 base and J 4 bases, leaving 4 bases between the germline ends. Germline CDR1 reads SEHNR; CDR2 reads FQNEAQ (reference sequence). The CDR3 nucleotides are TGTGCCAGCAGCTTAGTAGCAGAGACCCAGTACTTC. This encodes CASSLVAETQYF.

This clonotype appeared a few times. The genes are TRBV20-1 and TRBJ2-7, with TRBD1 matching over 9 bases. V was clipped by 2 bases and J by 2 bases; unmatched bases: 4. Per the germline V gene, CDR1 is DFQATT and CDR2 is SNEGSKA (reference sequence). This CDR3 is 14 amino acids long. The DNA for the CDR3 is TGCAGTGCTAGACAAACAGGGGGCCCCTACGAGCAGTACTTC. Translation gives CSARQTGGPYEQYF.

A word on this clonotype: A read error is possible here, since a much larger clone lies one base away. The rearrangement links TRBV5-4 to TRBJ2-3; TRBD2 agrees at 7 bases. Germline CDR1 is SGHNT and CDR2 is YYREEE (reference sequence). V shed 4 bases and J 6 bases; nucleotides not matched to a gene: 8. The length of the CDR3 is 14 residues. The CDR3, as DNA: TGTGCCAGCAGCCCCCCGGGAGGTCCCGATACGCAGTATTTT. The encoded protein is CASSPPGGPDTQYF.